What follows is one TCR beta chain and its context. The antigen remains undetermined. The data were taken from a study of cytomegalovirus exposure and HLA in healthy donors. Study information: A preliminary data release comprised 80 million or so unique TCRs obtained from HLA-typed donors.

V was pared by 6 bases and J by 0 bases, with 3 bases of the junction left unmatched. Germline CDR1 and CDR2: MNHEY and SVGAGI. The CDR3 sequence is 15 residues long. Study conclusions and caveats: Several of the most significant clusters appeared linked to common viral pathogens, based on a later analysis.

PCR primers comprised 60 Vbeta and 13 Jbeta primers. Profiling relied on immunoSEQ multiplex PCR, and the TCRdb table lists in-frame clones only, not all of them. The data contain about 150,000 clones, about four fifths of them singletons. This rearrangement joins TRBV6-5 to TRBJ1-2; 11 bases map to TRBD1. The sample comprised PBMCs. This TCR derives from a man aged 50-59 years in good health and CMV-seropositive. CDR3 in amino acids: CASSPGQGANYGYTF. The CDR3 coding sequence is TGTGCCAGCAGCCCGGGACAGGGGGCTAACTATGGCTACACCTTC.